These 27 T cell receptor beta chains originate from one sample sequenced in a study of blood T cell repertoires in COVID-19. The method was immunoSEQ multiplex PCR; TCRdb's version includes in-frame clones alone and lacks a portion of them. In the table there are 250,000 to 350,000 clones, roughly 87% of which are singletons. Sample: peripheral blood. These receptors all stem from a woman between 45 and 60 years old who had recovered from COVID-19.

Written as DNA, the CDR3 is TGTGCCAGCAGCTTCGGCAGGGTTAGTTTGGACGAGCAGTACTTC. Amino acid sequence: CASSFGRVSLDEQYF. The rearrangement joins TRBV7-2 to TRBJ2-7; D may be TRBD1 (5 bases). From germline, CDR1 is SGHTA and CDR2 FQGNSA. V shed 3 bases and J shed 5 bases, with 17 bases lying between them. The CDR3 loop spans 15 amino acids.

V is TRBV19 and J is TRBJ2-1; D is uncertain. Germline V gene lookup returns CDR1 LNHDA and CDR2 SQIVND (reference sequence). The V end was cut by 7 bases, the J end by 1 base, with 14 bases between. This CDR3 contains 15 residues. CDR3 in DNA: TGTGCCAGTACCCCTCTCTCGACTTCCTACAATGAGCAGTTCTTC. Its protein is CASTPLSTSYNEQFF.

For the CDR3, the DNA is TGTGCCAGCAGCCCCGGACTAGCGGGGGCAAGAGCCAATGAGCAGTTCTTC. This translates into CASSPGLAGARANEQFF. The chain recombines TRBV7-8 with TRBJ2-1, with TRBD2 matching 13 bases. CDR1 and CDR2 (germline): SGHVS, FQNEAQ. V dropped 5 bases and J dropped 6; count of bases not matched to a gene: 10. The CDR3 consists of 17 residues.

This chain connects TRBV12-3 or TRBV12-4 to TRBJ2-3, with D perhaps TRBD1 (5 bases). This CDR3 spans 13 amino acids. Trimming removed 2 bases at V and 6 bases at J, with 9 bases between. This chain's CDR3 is CASSLRGSDTQYF. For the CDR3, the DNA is TGTGCCAGCAGTTTAAGGGGATCCGATACGCAGTATTTT.

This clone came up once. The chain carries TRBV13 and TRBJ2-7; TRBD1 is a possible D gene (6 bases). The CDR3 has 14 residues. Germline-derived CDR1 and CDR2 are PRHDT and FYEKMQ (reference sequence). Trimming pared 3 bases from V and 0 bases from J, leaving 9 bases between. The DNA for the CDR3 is TGTGCCAGCAGCTTCGGGACACTCTCCTACGAGCAGTACTTC. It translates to CASSFGTLSYEQYF.

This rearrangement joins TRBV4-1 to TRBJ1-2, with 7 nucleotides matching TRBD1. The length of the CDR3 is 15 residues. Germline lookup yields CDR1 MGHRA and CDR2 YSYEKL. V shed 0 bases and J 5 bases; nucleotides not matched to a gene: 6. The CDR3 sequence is CASSQDATGLYGYTF. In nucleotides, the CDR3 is TGCGCCAGCAGCCAAGATGCGACAGGGCTTTATGGCTACACCTTC.

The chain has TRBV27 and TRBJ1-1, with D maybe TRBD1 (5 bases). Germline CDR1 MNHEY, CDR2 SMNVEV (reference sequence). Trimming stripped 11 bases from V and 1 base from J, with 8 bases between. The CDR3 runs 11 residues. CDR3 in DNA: TGTGCCGCGGGGGAGAACACTGAAGCTTTCTTT. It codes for CAAGENTEAFF.

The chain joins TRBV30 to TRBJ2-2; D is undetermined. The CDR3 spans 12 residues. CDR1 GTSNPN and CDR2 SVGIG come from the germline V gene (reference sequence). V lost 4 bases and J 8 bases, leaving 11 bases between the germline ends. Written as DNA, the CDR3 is TGTGCCTGGAAAGTAATGACTGGGGAGCTGTTTTTT. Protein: CAWKVMTGELFF.

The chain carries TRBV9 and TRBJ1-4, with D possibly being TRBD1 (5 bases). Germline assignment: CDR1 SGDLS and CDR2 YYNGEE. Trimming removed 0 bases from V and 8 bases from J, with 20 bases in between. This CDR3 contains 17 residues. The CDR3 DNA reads TGTGCCAGCAGCGTAGGGTTGGGAGGAAAAGGGGAGGAAAAACTGTTTTTT. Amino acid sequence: CASSVGLGGKGEEKLFF. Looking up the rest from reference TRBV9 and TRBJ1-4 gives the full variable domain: DSGVTQTPKHLITATGQRVTLRCSPRSGDLSVYWYQQSLDQGLQFLIQYYNGEERAKGNILERFSAQQFPDLHSELNLSSLELGDSALYFCASSVGLGGKGEEKLFFGSGTQLSVL.

The DNA of the CDR3 is TGCGCCAGCAGCGATCAGGGGGCTGCAACTGAAGCTTTCTTT. Its translation: CASSDQGAATEAFF. The chain uses TRBV5-1 and TRBJ1-1; TRBD1 matches at 8 bases. The V gene's germline CDR1 is SGHRS and CDR2 YFSETQ. Trimming took 4 bases from V and 5 from J; bases not matched to a gene: 7. The CDR3 loop spans 14 amino acids.

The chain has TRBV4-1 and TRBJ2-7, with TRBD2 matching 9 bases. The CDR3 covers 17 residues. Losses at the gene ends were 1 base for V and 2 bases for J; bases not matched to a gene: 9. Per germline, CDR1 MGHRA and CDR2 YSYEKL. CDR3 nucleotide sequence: TGCGCCAGCAGCCAAGTTTTGGGGACTAGCAGGACCTACGAGCAGTACTTC. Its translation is CASSQVLGTSRTYEQYF.

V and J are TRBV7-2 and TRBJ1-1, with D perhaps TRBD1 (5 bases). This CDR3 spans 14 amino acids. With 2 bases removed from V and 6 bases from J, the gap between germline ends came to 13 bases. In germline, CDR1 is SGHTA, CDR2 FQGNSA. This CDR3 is CASSLYLKGAEAFF. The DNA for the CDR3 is TGTGCCAGCAGCTTATACCTCAAAGGGGCTGAAGCTTTCTTT. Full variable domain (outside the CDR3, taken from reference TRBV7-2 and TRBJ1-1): GAGVSQSPSNKVTEKGKDVELRCDPISGHTALYWYRQSLGQGLEFLIYFQGNSAPDKSGLPSDRFSAERTGGSVSTLTIQRTQQEDSAVYLCASSLYLKGAEAFFGQGTRLTVV.

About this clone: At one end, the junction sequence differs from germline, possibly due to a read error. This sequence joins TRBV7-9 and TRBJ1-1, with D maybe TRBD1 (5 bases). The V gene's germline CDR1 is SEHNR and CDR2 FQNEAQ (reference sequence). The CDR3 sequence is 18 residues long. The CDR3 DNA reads TGTGCCAGCAGCCCAAGTGGCAGGGCTGTTTATCGCTACACTGAAGTTTTCTTT. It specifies CASSPSGRAVYRYTEVFF. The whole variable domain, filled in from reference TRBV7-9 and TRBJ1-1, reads DTGVSQNPRHKITKRGQNVTFRCDPISEHNRLYWYRQTLGQGPEFLTYFQNEAQLEKSRLLSDRFSAERPKGSFSTLEIQRTEQGDSAMYLCASSPSGRAVYRYTEVFFGQGTRLTVV.

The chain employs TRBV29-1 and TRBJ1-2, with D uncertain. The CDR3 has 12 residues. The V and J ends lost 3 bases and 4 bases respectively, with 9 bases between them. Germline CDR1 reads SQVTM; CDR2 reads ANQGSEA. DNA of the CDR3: TGCAGCGTTGAGCGGGATCCCTATGGCTACACCTTC. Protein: CSVERDPYGYTF.

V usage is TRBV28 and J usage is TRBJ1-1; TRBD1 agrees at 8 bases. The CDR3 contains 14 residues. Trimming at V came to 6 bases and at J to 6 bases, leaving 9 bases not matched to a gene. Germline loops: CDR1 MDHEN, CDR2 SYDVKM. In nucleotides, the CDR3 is TGTGCCAGCAGCCCCGGACAGGGCAGAGCTGAAGCTTTCTTT. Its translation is CASSPGQGRAEAFF.

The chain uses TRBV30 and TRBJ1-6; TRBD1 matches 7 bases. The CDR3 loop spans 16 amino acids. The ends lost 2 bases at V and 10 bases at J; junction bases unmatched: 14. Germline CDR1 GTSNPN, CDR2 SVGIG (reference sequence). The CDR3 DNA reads TGTGCCTGGAGTTCCAACTTAGGGGGCTCAGGATCACCCCTCCACTTT. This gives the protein CAWSSNLGGSGSPLHF.

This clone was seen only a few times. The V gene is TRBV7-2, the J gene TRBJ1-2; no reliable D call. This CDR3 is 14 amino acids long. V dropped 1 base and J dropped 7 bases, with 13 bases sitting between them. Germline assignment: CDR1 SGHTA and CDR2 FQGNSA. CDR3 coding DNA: TGTGCCAGCAGCTTAGGAAACACGAGGGCTGGCTACACCTTC. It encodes CASSLGNTRAGYTF.

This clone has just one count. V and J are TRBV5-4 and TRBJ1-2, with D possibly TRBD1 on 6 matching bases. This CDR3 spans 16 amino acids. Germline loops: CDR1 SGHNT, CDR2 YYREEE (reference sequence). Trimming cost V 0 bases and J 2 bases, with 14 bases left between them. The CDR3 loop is CASSLALDSENYGYTF. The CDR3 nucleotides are TGTGCCAGCAGCTTGGCCTTGGACAGTGAAAACTATGGCTACACCTTC.

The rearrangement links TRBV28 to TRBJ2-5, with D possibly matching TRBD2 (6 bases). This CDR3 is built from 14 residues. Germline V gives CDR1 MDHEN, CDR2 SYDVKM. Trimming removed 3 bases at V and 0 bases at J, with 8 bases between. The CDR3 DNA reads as TGTGCCAGCAGTTTCCGGGGGTACCAAGAGACCCAGTACTTC. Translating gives CASSFRGYQETQYF. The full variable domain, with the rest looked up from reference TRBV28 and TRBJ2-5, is DVKVTQSSRYLVKRTGEKVFLECVQDMDHENMFWYRQDPGLGLRLIYFSYDVKMKEKGDIPEGYSVSREKKERFSLILESASTNQTSMYLCASSFRGYQETQYFGPGTRLLVL.

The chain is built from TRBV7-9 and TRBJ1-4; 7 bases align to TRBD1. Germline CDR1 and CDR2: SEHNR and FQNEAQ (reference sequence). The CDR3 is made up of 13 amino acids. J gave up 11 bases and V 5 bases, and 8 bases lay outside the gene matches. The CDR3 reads CASSTRTGIKLFF. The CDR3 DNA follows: TGTGCCAGCAGCACCCGGACAGGCATTAAACTGTTTTTT.

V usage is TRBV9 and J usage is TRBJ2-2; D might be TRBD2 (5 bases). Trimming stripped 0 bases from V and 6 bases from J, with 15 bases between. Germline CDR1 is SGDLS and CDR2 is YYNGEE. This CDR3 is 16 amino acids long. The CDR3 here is CASSVGAQRISGELFF. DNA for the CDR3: TGTGCCAGCAGCGTAGGGGCCCAGCGGATCTCCGGGGAGCTGTTTTTT.

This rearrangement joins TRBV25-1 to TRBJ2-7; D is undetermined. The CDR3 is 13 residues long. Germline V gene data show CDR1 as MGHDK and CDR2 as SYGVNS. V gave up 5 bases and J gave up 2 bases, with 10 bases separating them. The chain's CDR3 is CASSHPGAYEQYF. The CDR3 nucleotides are TGTGCCAGCAGTCACCCCGGAGCCTACGAGCAGTACTTC.

Written as DNA, the CDR3 is TGCAGTGCTAGTAAGGGGTCAGATACGCAGTATTTT. Protein: CSASKGSDTQYF. V gene TRBV20-1 combines with J gene TRBJ2-3; TRBD1 is a possible D gene (5 bases). The V gene lost 3 bases and the J gene lost 4 bases, with 8 bases spanning the gap. The CDR3 runs to 12 residues. Germline V gene sequence: CDR1 DFQATT, CDR2 SNEGSKA (reference sequence).

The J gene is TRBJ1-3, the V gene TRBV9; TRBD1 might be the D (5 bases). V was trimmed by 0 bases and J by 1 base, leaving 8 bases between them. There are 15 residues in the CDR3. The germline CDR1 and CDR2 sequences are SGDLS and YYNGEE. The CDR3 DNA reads TGTGCCAGCAGCGTAGACCAGGGTTCTGGAAACACCATATATTTT. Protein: CASSVDQGSGNTIYF. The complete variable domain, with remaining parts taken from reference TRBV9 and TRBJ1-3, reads DSGVTQTPKHLITATGQRVTLRCSPRSGDLSVYWYQQSLDQGLQFLIQYYNGEERAKGNILERFSAQQFPDLHSELNLSSLELGDSALYFCASSVDQGSGNTIYFGEGSWLTVV.

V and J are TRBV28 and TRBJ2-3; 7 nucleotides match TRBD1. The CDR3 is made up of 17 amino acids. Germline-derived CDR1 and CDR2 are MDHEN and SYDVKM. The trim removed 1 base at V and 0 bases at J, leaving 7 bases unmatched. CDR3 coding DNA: TGTGCCAGCAGTTTATTGGGACAGAACCCTAGCACAGATACGCAGTATTTT. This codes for CASSLLGQNPSTDTQYF. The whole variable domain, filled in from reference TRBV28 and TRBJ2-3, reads DVKVTQSSRYLVKRTGEKVFLECVQDMDHENMFWYRQDPGLGLRLIYFSYDVKMKEKGDIPEGYSVSREKKERFSLILESASTNQTSMYLCASSLLGQNPSTDTQYFGPGTRLTVL.

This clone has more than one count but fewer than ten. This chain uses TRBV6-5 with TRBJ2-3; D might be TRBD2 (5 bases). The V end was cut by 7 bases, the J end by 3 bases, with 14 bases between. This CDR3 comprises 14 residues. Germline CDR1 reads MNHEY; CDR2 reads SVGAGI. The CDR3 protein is CASTERGKTDTQYF. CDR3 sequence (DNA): TGTGCCAGCACCGAACGAGGGAAAACAGATACGCAGTATTTT.

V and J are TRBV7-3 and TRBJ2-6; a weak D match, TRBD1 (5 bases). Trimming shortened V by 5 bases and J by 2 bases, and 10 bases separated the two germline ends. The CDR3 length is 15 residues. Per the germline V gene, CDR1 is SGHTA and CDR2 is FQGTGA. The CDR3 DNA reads TGTGCCAGCAGCCCCCAGGGCGCTGGGGCCAACGTCCTGACTTTC. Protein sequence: CASSPQGAGANVLTF. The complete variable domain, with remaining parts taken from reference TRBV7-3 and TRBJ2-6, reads GAGVSQTPSNKVTEKGKYVELRCDPISGHTALYWYRQSLGQGPEFLIYFQGTGAADDSGLPNDRFFAVRPEGSVSTLKIQRTERGDSAVYLCASSPQGAGANVLTFGAGSRLTVL.